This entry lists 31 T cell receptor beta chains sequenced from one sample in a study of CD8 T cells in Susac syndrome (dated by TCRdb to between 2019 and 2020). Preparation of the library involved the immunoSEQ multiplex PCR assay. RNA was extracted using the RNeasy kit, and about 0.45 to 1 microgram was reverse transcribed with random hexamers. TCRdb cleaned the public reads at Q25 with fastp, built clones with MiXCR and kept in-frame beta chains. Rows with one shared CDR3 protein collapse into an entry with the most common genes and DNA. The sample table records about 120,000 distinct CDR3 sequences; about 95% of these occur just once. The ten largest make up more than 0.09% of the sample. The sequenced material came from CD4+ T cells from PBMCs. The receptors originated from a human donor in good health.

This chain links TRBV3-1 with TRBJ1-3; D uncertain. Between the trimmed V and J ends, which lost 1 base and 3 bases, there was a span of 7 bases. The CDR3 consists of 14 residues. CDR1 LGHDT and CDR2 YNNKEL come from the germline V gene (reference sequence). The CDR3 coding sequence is TGTGCCAGCAGCCAAGGGCTCGGTGGAAACACCATATATTTT. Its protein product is CASSQGLGGNTIYF.

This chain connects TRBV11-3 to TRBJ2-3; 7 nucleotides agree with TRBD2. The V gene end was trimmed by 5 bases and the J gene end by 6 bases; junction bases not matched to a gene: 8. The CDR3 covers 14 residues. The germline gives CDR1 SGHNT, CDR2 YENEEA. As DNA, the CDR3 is TGTGCCAGCAGCCCGGGGGGTAGCGCGGATACGCAGTATTTT. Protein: CASSPGGSADTQYF.

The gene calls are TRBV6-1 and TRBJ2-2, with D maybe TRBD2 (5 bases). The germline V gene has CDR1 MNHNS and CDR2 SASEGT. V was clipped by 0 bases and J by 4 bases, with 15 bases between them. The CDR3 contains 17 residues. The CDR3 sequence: CASSEALVVGSTGELFF. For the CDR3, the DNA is TGTGCCAGCAGTGAAGCGCTTGTGGTGGGGAGCACCGGGGAGCTGTTTTTT.

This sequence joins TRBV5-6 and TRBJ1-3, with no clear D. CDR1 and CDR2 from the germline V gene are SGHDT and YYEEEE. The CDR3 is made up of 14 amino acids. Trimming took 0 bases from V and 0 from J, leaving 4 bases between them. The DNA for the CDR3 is TGTGCCAGCAGCTTGGACTACTCTGGAAACACCATATATTTT. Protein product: CASSLDYSGNTIYF.

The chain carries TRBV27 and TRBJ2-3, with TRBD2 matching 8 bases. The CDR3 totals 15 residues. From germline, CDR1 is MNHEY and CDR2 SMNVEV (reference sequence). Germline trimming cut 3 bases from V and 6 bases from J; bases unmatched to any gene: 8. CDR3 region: CASSFGGERWDTQYF. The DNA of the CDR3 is TGTGCCAGCAGTTTCGGGGGGGAACGCTGGGATACGCAGTATTTT.

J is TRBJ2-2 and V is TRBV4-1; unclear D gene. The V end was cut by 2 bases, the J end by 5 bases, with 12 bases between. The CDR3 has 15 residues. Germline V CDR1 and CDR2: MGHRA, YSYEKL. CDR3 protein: CASSQPISSTGELFF. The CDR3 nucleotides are TGCGCCAGCAGCCAACCGATCTCGTCGACCGGGGAGCTGTTTTTT.

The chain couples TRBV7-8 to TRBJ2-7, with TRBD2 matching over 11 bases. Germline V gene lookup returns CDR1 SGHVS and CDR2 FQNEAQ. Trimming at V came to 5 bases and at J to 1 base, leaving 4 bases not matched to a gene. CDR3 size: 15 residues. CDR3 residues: CASSILAGASYEQYF. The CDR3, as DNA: TGTGCCAGCAGCATACTAGCGGGAGCGTCCTACGAGCAGTACTTC.

In DNA form, the CDR3 reads TGTGCCAGCTCACCAAAAGGACAGGGGGCGAACACCGGGGAGCTGTTTTTT. It is translated as CASSPKGQGANTGELFF. The J gene is TRBJ2-2, the V gene TRBV18, with 10 bases matching TRBD1. V was clipped by 2 bases and J by 0 bases; unmatched bases: 3. Per germline, CDR1 KGHSH and CDR2 LQKENI. The CDR3 runs to 17 residues.

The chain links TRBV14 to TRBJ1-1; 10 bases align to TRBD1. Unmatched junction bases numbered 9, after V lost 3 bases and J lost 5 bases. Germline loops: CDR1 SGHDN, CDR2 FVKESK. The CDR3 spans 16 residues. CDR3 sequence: CASSHLRDRGDTEAFF. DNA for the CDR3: TGTGCCAGCAGCCACCTACGGGACAGGGGAGATACTGAAGCTTTCTTT.

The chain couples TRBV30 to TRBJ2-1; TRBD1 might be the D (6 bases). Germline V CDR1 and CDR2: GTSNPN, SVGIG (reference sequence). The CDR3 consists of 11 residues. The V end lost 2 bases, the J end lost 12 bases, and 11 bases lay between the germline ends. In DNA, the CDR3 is TGTGCCTGGAGTAGGTTACAGGGGCAGTTCTTC. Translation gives CAWSRLQGQFF.

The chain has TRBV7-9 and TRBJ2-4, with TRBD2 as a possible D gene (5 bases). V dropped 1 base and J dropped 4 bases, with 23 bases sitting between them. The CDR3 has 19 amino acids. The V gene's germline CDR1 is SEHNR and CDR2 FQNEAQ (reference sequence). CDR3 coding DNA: TGTGCCAGCAGCTTAGGTACTTGGCTAGCAAAGGAAGGGAAAAACATTCAGTACTTC. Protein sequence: CASSLGTWLAKEGKNIQYF.

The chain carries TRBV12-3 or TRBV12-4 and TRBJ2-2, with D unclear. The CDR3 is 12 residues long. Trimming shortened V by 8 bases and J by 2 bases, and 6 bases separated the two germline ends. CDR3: CASAANTGELFF. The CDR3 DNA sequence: TGTGCCAGCGCGGCTAACACCGGGGAGCTGTTTTTT.

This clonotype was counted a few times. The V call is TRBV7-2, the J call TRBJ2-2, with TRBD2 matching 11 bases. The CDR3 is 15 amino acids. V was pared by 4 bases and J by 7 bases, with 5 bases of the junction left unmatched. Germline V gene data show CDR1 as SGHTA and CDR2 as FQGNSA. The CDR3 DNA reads TGTGCCAGCAGCTCTCTAGCGGGAGGACTCGGGGAGCTGTTTTTT. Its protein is CASSSLAGGLGELFF.

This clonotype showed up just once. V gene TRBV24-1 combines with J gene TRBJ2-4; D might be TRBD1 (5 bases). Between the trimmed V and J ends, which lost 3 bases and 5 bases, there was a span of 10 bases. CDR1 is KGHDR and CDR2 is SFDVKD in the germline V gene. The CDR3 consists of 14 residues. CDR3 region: CATSDPSGQNIQYF. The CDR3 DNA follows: TGTGCCACCAGTGATCCCTCAGGGCAAAACATTCAGTACTTC.

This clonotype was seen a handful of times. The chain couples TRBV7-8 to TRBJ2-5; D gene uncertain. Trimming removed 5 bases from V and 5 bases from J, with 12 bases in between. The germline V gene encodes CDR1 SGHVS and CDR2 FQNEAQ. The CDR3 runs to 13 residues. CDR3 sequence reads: CASSPGYGETQYF. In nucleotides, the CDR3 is TGTGCCAGCAGCCCCGGGTATGGGGAGACCCAGTACTTC.

CDR3 protein: CASSPGTGPTDEQYF. The CDR3 DNA follows: TGTGCCAGCAGCCCGGGCACAGGCCCAACGGACGAGCAGTACTTC. This chain connects TRBV7-9 to TRBJ2-7, with D possibly matching TRBD1 (5 bases). The CDR3 runs to 15 residues. Germline loops: CDR1 SEHNR, CDR2 FQNEAQ (reference sequence). Trimming took off 5 bases at V and 5 bases at J, with 19 bases between the two ends.

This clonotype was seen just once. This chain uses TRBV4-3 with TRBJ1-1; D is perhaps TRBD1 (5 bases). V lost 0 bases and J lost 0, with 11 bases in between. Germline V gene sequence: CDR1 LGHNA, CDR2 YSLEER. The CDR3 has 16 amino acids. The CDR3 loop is CASSQEAGFMNTEAFF. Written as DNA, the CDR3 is TGCGCCAGCAGCCAAGAAGCAGGGTTCATGAACACTGAAGCTTTCTTT.

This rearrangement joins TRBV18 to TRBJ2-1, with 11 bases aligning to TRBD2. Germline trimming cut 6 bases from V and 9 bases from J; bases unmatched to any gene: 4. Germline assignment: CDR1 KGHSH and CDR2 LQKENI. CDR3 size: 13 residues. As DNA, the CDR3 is TGTGCCAGCTCCCCCGGGACTAGCGGTGAGCAGTTCTTC. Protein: CASSPGTSGEQFF.

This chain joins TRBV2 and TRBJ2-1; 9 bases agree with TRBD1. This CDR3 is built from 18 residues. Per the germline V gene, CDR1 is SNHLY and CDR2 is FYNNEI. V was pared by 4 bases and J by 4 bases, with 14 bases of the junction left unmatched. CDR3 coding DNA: TGTGCCAGCAGTGGCCTGAATGGGACAGGGCTACTTTACAATGAGCAGTTCTTC. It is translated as CASSGLNGTGLLYNEQFF.

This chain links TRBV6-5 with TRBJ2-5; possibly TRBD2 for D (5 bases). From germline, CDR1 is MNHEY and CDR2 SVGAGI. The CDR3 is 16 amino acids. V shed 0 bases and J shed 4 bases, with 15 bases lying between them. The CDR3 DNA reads TGTGCCAGCAGTTACTCGAAATGGGAGTGGGGAGAGACCCAGTACTTC. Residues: CASSYSKWEWGETQYF.

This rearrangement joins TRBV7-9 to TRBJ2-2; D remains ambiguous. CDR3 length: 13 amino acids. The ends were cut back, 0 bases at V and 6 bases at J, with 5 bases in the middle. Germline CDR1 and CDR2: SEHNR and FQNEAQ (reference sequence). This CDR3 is CASSLAVAGELFF. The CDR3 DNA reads TGTGCCAGCAGCTTAGCTGTGGCCGGGGAGCTGTTTTTT.

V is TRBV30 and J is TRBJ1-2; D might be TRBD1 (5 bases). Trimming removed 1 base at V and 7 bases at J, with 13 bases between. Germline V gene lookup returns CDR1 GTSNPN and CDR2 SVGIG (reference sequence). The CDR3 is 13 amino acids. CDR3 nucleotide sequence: TGTGCCTGGAGTGGGACCGGGGGGGTTGGCTACACCTTC. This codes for CAWSGTGGVGYTF.

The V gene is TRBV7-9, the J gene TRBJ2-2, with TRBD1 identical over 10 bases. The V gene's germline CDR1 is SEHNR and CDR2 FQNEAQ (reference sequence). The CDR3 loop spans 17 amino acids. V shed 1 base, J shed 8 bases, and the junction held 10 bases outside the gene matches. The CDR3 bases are TGTGCCAGCAGCTTAGAAGACAGGGGGCGTACGAGAGGGGAGCTGTTTTTT. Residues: CASSLEDRGRTRGELFF.

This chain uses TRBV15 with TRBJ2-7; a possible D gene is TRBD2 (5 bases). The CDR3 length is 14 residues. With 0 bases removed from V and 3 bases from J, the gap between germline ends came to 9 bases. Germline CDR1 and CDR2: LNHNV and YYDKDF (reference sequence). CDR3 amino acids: CATSRDYAGYEQYF. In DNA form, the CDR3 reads TGTGCCACCAGCAGAGATTACGCGGGCTACGAGCAGTACTTC. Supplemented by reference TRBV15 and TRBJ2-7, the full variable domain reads DAMVIQNPRYQVTQFGKPVTLSCSQTLNHNVMYWYQQKSSQAPKLLFHYYDKDFNNEADTPDNFQSRRPNTSFCFLDIRSPGLGDTAMYLCATSRDYAGYEQYFGPGTRLTVT.

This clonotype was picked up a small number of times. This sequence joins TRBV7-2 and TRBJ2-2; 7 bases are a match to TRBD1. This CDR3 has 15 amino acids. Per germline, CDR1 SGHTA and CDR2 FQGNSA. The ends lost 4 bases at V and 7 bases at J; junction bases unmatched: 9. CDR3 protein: CASSSRQGFFGELFF. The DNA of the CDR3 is TGTGCCAGCAGCTCACGACAGGGCTTTTTCGGGGAGCTGTTTTTT.

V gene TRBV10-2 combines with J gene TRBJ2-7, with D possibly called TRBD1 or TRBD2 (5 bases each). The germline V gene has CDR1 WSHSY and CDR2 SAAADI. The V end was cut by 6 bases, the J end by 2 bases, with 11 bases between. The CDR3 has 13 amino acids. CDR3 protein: CASSDPGPYEQYF. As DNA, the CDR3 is TGCGCCAGCAGCGATCCGGGACCCTACGAGCAGTACTTC.

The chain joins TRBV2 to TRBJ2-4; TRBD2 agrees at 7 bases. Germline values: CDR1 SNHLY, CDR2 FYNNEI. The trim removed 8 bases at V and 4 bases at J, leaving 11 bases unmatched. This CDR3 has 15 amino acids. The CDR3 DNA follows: TGTGCCAGCGGGGGGGACGGGGGACCAAAAAACATTCAGTACTTC. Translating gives CASGGDGGPKNIQYF.

The CDR3 loop reads CASTNDYTDTQYF. The CDR3 DNA sequence: TGTGCCAGCACCAACGACTACACAGATACGCAGTATTTT. V gene TRBV6-2 or TRBV6-3 combines with J gene TRBJ2-3, with TRBD2 as a possible D gene (5 bases). The CDR3 length is 13 residues. CDR1 is MNHEY and CDR2 is SVGEGT in the germline V gene. Trimming shortened V by 7 bases and J by 2 bases, and 10 bases separated the two germline ends.

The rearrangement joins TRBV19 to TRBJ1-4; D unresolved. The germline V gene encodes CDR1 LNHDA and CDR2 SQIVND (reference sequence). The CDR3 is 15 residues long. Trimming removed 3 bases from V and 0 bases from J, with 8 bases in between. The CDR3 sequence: CASSIVGATNEKLFF. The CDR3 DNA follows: TGTGCCAGTAGTATTGTGGGAGCAACTAATGAAAAACTGTTTTTT.

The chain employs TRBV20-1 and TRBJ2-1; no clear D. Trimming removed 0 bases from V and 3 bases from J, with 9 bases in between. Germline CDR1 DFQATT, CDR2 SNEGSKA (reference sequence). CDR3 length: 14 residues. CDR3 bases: TGCAGTGCTAGAGATCGTCCATACTACAATGAGCAGTTCTTC. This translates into CSARDRPYYNEQFF.

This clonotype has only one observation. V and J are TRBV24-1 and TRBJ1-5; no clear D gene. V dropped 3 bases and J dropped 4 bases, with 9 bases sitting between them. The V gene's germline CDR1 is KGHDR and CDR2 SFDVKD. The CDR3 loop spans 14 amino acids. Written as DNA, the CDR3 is TGTGCCACCAGTGATCGACGGTTTAATCAGCCCCAGCATTTT. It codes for CATSDRRFNQPQHF.